This is a list of T cell receptor beta chains from one sample in a study of blood T cell repertoires in COVID-19. Some clones are missing from TCRdb's copy, which holds only in-frame ones; the method was immunoSEQ multiplex PCR. Altogether around 140,000 clones are present, roughly 79% being singletons, with the ten largest covering about 8%. The sequenced sample consisted of peripheral blood. The receptors were sampled from a woman in her sixties or seventies with active or convalescent COVID-19. CDR3s include the opening cysteine and the closing phenylalanine or tryptophan. D genes are given only for firm matches. The size of a clone is reported for some rows only, either as once, few or many, or as a class for expanded clones.

NA,TRBJ2-3,NA,TRBV6-6,13,TGTGCCAGCAGCCCCAGGGTCACAGATACGCAGTATTTT,CASSPRVTDTQYF
NA,TRBJ1-4,NA,TRBV6-5,14,TGTGCCAGCTCGGGGTCTGCAACTAATGAAAAACTGTTTTTT,CASSGSATNEKLFF
NA,TRBJ2-5,NA,TRBV30,18,TGTGCCTGGAGCGCGACTATGAGGGGGAAAATTTGGGGAGAGACCCAGTACTTC,CAWSATMRGKIWGETQYF
NA,TRBJ2-6,NA,TRBV6-2/TRBV6-3,19,TGTGCCAGCAGTTACTCGATCGCAGCGCCCGCCTCTGGGGCCAACGTCCTGACTTTC,CASSYSIAAPASGANVLTF
NA,TRBJ2-5,NA,TRBV28,13,TGTGCCAGCAGTTTTACGGTCCAAGAGACCCAGTACTTC,CASSFTVQETQYF
NA,TRBJ2-7,NA,TRBV19,14,TGTGCCACCGGACTCAGTGGAGTACCCTACGAGCAGTACTTC,CATGLSGVPYEQYF
NA,TRBJ2-7,NA,TRBV4-3,15,TGCGCCAGCAGCCAAGATAGTAGCGGACCATACGAGCAGTACTTC,CASSQDSSGPYEQYF
NA,TRBJ2-6,TRBD1,TRBV2,17,TGTGCCAGCATCCCCGGGACAGACTACTCTGGGGCCAACGTCCTGACTTTC,CASIPGTDYSGANVLTF
NA,TRBJ1-1,NA,TRBV5-1,18,TGCGCCAGCAGCTTGGATGGTTCGGTTTCGGGGGGTTTCGCTGAAGCTTTCTTT,CASSLDGSVSGGFAEAFF
NA,TRBJ1-1,TRBD1,TRBV19,13,TGTGCCAGTAGTGACAGGGAAGTCACTGAAGCTTTCTTT,CASSDREVTEAFF
NA,TRBJ2-1,TRBD2,TRBV27,17,TGTGCCAGCAGGGGGGGGACTAGCGGGCCGATTTACAATGAGCAGTTCTTC,CASRGGTSGPIYNEQFF
NA,TRBJ2-3,TRBD2,TRBV9,16,TGTGCCAGCAGCGTAGGTTGGTCGGGAGGGGCGGTTACGCAGTATTTT,CASSVGWSGGAVTQYF
NA,TRBJ2-7,TRBD1,TRBV4-2,14,TGTGCCAGCAGCCGAGCCGGGACAGGGAACGAGCAGTACTTC,CASSRAGTGNEQYF
NA,TRBJ2-5,NA,TRBV28,15,TGTGCCGCCCAGTCCGGGGGTAAGATGGAAGAGACCCAGTACTTC,CAAQSGGKMEETQYF
NA,TRBJ1-1,TRBD1,TRBV7-2,14,TGTGCCAGCAGCCCGCGACAGGGGGCCACTGAAGCTTTCTTT,CASSPRQGATEAFF
NA,TRBJ1-2,NA,TRBV28,12,TGTGCCAGCAGCCCTGGCGGGGTTGGCTACACCTTC,CASSPGGVGYTF
few,TRBJ1-1,NA,TRBV20-1,10,TGCAGTGCTAGAGATCACAGGCCGGCGTTT,CSARDHRPAF
NA,TRBJ2-2,TRBD1,TRBV5-8,14,TGTGCCAGCAGCTTGGACAGGGGAGCAGGGGAGCTGTTTTTT,CASSLDRGAGELFF
NA,TRBJ2-7,TRBD2,TRBV2,16,TGTGCCAGCAGTGAGGTGGGACTAGCGAGCTCCTACGAGCAGTACTTC,CASSEVGLASSYEQYF
NA,TRBJ2-1,TRBD2,TRBV7-2,15,TGTGCCAGCAGACCGGGACTAGCGGGGTCCAATGAGCAGTTCTTC,CASRPGLAGSNEQFF
NA,TRBJ2-2,TRBD1,TRBV3-1/TRBV3-2,14,TGTGCCAGCACCGCACAGGGGGCCGTCGGGGAGCTGTTTTTT,CASTAQGAVGELFF
NA,TRBJ2-7,NA,TRBV7-2,13,TGTGCCAGCAGCTTAGTAAGCATCTCCGAGCAGTACTTC,CASSLVSISEQYF
NA,TRBJ1-4,TRBD1,TRBV3-1/TRBV3-2,14,TGTGCCAGCACCGGGACAGGGTCAAGGGAAAAACTGTTTTTT,CASTGTGSREKLFF
NA,TRBJ1-5,NA,TRBV6-1,17,TGTGCCAGCAGTGAGTATCACGTACAATTAAGCAATCAGCCCCAGCATTTT,CASSEYHVQLSNQPQHF
NA,TRBJ2-7,TRBD2,TRBV7-2,17,TGTGCCAGCAGCAAACGCCCACTAGCGGGTGTCTCCTACGAGCAGTACTTC,CASSKRPLAGVSYEQYF
NA,TRBJ1-1,NA,TRBV6-5,13,TGTGCCAGCAGTACGCTGACAGCGACTGAAGCTTTCTTT,CASSTLTATEAFF
NA,TRBJ1-6,NA,TRBV5-1,14,TGCGCCAGCAGCTTCGGGGAAAGGGATTCACCCCTCCACTTT,CASSFGERDSPLHF
once,TRBJ2-1,NA,TRBV5-4,16,TGTGCCAGCAGCTTCCAGGCCACGGATTTAGGGGTTGAGCAGTTCTTC,CASSFQATDLGVEQFF
NA,TRBJ1-1,NA,TRBV5-1,13,TGCGCCAGCATGGGGGCCCTGGAGACTGAAGCTTTCTTT,CASMGALETEAFF
NA,TRBJ1-3,TRBD1,TRBV25-1,14,TGTGCCAGCAGTCACGGACAGGGTGGAAACACCATATATTTT,CASSHGQGGNTIYF
NA,TRBJ1-3,TRBD1,TRBV5-1,14,TGCGCCAGCAGCCAAGGACAGGGAGGAAACACCATATATTTT,CASSQGQGGNTIYF
NA,TRBJ1-6,NA,TRBV30,15,TGTGCCTGGATCAACAGAAAGGATTTGAATTCACCCCTCCACTTT,CAWINRKDLNSPLHF
NA,TRBJ2-2,TRBD2,TRBV9,15,TGTGCCAGCAGCGTAGCCGCGGGAGTCACCGGGGAGCTGTTTTTT,CASSVAAGVTGELFF
NA,TRBJ1-5,TRBD1,TRBV18,17,TGTGCCAGCTCACCTATCTCCGTGACAGGGGGCAATCAGCCCCAGCATTTT,CASSPISVTGGNQPQHF
NA,TRBJ2-1,NA,TRBV2,13,TGTGCCAGCAGCCCCGGGATGTACAATGAGCAGTTCTTC,CASSPGMYNEQFF
NA,TRBJ2-3,TRBD2,TRBV29-1,14,TGCAGCGTTGATCGGGCGGGGGGGACAGATACGCAGTATTTT,CSVDRAGGTDTQYF
NA,TRBJ1-1,NA,TRBV6-5,13,TGTGCCAGCAGTCGGACTATGAACACTGAAGCTTTCTTT,CASSRTMNTEAFF
NA,TRBJ1-6,TRBD1,TRBV30,15,TGTGCCTGGGACCGGACAGGGTCAGGGAATTCACCCCTCCACTTT,CAWDRTGSGNSPLHF
NA,TRBJ2-1,TRBD2,TRBV11-3,16,TGTGCCAGCAGCTTAGGAAGCGGGATTTTCTCGAATGAGCAGTTCTTC,CASSLGSGIFSNEQFF
NA,TRBJ1-6,TRBD1,TRBV11-2,17,TGTGCCAGCAGCTACGACGCCCTAGGGACAGGAAATTCACCCCTCCACTTT,CASSYDALGTGNSPLHF
NA,TRBJ1-2,NA,TRBV14,15,TGTGCCAGCAGCCAGACAGAAGGGGGTTCCGCTGGCTACACCTTC,CASSQTEGGSAGYTF
NA,TRBJ2-2,TRBD2,TRBV5-6,16,TGTGCCAGCAGCCCCGGACTAGCGGTAAACACCGGGGAGCTGTTTTTT,CASSPGLAVNTGELFF
NA,TRBJ2-7,TRBD1,TRBV5-4,15,TGTGCCAGCAGCATAGGGACAGGGATAGCCTACGAGCAGTACTTC,CASSIGTGIAYEQYF
NA,TRBJ2-7,TRBD2,TRBV5-1,17,TGCGCCAGCAGCTTGGGAGGGTCTAGCGGGAGTCAGGACGAGCAGTACTTC,CASSLGGSSGSQDEQYF
NA,TRBJ2-5,NA,TRBV9,13,TGTGCCAGCAGCGTAGCTACGGGGGAGACCCAGTACTTC,CASSVATGETQYF